This T cell receptor beta chain was identified during a study of regulatory T cells in long-lasting Graves disease. About the study: The study enrolled newly diagnosed Graves' patients on antithyroid drugs under 3 months.

Study-wide results and limits: Persistent disease preferred TRBV28, TRBJ1-2 and TRBJ2-5; new disease, TRBV20-1 and TRBJ2-1.

A note on this clonotype: Antigen: not known.

Time point indicated: newly diagnosed GD, antithyroid drugs for less than 3 months. From RNA extracted from PBMCs, the TCR library was made. The CDR3 runs 14 residues. The germline V gene has CDR1 SGHTA and CDR2 FQGNSA. The trim removed 8 bases at V and 1 base at J, leaving 5 bases unmatched. Investigators prepared the TCR beta libraries by applying iRepertoire HTBI primers and Arm-PCR of CDR3 regions. TCRdb itself ran the multiplex PCR reads through MiXCR, one entry per CDR3 protein. The top ten hold roughly 18% of the sample, which has roughly 610,000 distinct CDR3 sequences, around 15% seen once. This sample also appeared in a second study, on T cells in Graves' hyperthyroidism and ophthalmopathy. As reported in that work: Thyroid ultrasound, orbital computed tomography, clinical symptoms, and serum thyroxine and TRAb underpinned diagnoses. Most thyroid clonotypes expanded above 0.001 appeared in blood too.

This specimen consisted of peripheral blood mononuclear cells (PBMCs), obtained at new diagnosis, from a patient treated with antithyroid drugs. The receptor's source is a woman aged 30 to 39 with Graves disease. The J gene is TRBJ2-7, the V gene TRBV7-2, with 10 bases matching TRBD1. This chain's CDR3 is CASARTGGSYEQYF. CDR3 coding DNA: TGTGCCAGCGCTCGGACAGGGGGATCCTACGAGCAGTACTTC.